This TCR beta chain was identified during a study of shared clonotypes between healthy human individuals. This CDR3 is 15 amino acids long. CDR1 is LNHNV, CDR2 YYDKDF, per germline (reference sequence). V was shortened by 5 bases and J by 7 bases, with 18 bases between the two germline ends. Researchers ran the assay at a deep level. Generated by immunoSEQ multiplex PCR, the TCRdb table keeps only in-frame clones and is missing some. The sample records 200,000 to 250,000 clones, 50% to 80% being singletons. The sample was memory CD4+ T cells sorted from blood. Specified subset: CD45RA-negative fraction. The TCR was taken from a young man in good health. V usage is TRBV15 and J usage is TRBJ2-1, with D maybe TRBD1 (6 bases). The CDR3 DNA reads TGTGCCACCAGCCCCCGTGGGGGCTTGGAAAATGAGCAGTTCTTC. This gives the protein CATSPRGGLENEQFF.